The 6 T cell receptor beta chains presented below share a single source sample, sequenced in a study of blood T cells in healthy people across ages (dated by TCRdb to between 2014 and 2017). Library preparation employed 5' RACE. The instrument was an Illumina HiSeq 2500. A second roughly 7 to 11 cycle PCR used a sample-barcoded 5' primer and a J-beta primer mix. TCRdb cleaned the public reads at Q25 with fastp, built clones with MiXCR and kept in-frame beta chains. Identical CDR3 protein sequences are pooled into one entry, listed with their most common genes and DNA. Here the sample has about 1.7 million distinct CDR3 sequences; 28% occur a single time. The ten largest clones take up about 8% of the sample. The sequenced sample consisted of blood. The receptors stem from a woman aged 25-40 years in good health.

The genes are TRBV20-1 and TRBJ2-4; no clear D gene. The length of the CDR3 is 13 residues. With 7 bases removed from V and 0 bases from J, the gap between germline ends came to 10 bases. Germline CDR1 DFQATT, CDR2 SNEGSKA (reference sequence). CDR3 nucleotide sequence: TGCAGTGGGTTGCCACTAGCCAAAAACATTCAGTACTTC. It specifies CSGLPLAKNIQYF.

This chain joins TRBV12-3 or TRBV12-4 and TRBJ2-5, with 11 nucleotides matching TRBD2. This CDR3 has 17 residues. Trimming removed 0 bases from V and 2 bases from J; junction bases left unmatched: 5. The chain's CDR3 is CASSLALAGGRQETQYF. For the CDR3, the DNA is TGTGCCAGCAGTTTAGCCCTAGCGGGGGGAAGGCAAGAGACCCAGTACTTC.

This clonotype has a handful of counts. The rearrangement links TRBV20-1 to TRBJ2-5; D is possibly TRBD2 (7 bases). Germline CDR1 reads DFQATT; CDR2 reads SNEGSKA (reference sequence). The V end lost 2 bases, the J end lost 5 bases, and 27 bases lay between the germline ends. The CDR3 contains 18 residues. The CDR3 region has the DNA TGCAGTGCTAGACCACCCGGGGGGCTAGCGCCAGAGGGGGAGACCCAGTACTTC. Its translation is CSARPPGGLAPEGETQYF.

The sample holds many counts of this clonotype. In DNA form, the CDR3 reads TGTGCCAGTTGCGGGACTTCCTACGAGCAGTACTTC. It codes for CASCGTSYEQYF. This sequence joins TRBV6-6 and TRBJ2-7; the D gene is possibly TRBD2 (6 bases). The CDR3 covers 12 residues. The ends were cut back, 9 bases at V and 1 base at J, with 10 bases in the middle. Germline V gene data show CDR1 as MNHNY and CDR2 as SVGAGI (reference sequence).

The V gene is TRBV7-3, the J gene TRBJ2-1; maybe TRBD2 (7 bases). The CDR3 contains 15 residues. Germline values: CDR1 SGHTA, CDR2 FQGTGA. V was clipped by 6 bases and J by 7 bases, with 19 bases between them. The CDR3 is CASSSGGGDRNEQFF. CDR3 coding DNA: TGTGCCAGCAGTTCAGGAGGGGGGGATAGAAATGAGCAGTTCTTC.

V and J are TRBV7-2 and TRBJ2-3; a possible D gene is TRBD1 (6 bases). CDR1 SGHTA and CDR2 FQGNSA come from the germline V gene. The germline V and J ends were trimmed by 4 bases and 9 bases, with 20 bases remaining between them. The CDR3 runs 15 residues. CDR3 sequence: CASSSTRGRSVTQYF. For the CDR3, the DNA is TGTGCCAGCAGCTCCACCAGGGGCAGGTCGGTGACGCAGTATTTT.